Listed here are 17 T cell receptor beta chains from one sample, sequenced in a study of blood T cells in healthy people across ages. The use of a sample-barcoded 5' primer and a J-beta primer mix characterized a second PCR of 7 to 11 cycles. TCRdb ran MiXCR on the 5' RACE reads and lists one entry per CDR3 protein. This table holds more than 1,000,000 distinct CDR3 sequences, roughly 24% found once. This sample was also put to use in a study of T cells of mothers and their children.

The sequenced sample was blood. These receptors originate from a girl between 2 and 10 years old in good health.

The V gene is TRBV7-2, the J gene TRBJ2-1; weak D call: TRBD2 (5 bases). The V end was cut by 2 bases, the J end by 10 bases, with 15 bases between. Per the germline V gene, CDR1 is SGHTA and CDR2 is FQGNSA. CDR3 length: 14 amino acids. The chain's CDR3 is CASSLFGASGEQFF. CDR3 nucleotides: TGTGCCAGCAGCTTATTTGGCGCCTCGGGGGAGCAGTTCTTC.

This clonotype was seen only a few times. As DNA, the CDR3 is TGCGCCAGCAGCTTGGGACCGGGCGCTGACCAATCACCCCTCCACTTT. It is translated as CASSLGPGADQSPLHF. The rearrangement joins TRBV5-1 to TRBJ1-6; no clear D. There are 16 residues in the CDR3. Trimming pared 0 bases from V and 10 bases from J, leaving 17 bases between. From germline, CDR1 is SGHRS and CDR2 YFSETQ.

This clonotype has only a few counts. V usage is TRBV20-1 and J usage is TRBJ2-5; D uncertain. The CDR3 extends over 14 amino acids. The V end lost 1 base, the J end lost 0 bases, and 9 bases lay between the germline ends. Germline assignment: CDR1 DFQATT and CDR2 SNEGSKA (reference sequence). CDR3 residues: CSARVSTNQETQYF. The CDR3 DNA reads as TGCAGTGCTAGAGTATCTACGAACCAAGAGACCCAGTACTTC.

The chain is built from TRBV29-1 and TRBJ1-1, with D unclear. From germline, CDR1 is SQVTM and CDR2 ANQGSEA. The CDR3 runs to 13 residues. CDR3 in DNA: TGCAGGGCCGAGGGCAGCATGAACACTGAAGCTTTCTTT. Its translation: CRAEGSMNTEAFF.

This clonotype was counted between two and nine times. V gene TRBV6-1 combines with J gene TRBJ2-4; the D is unclear. This CDR3 has 15 amino acids. V lost 1 base, J lost 0 bases, and 7 bases lay in between. Germline V gene data show CDR1 as MNHNS and CDR2 as SASEGT. CDR3 sequence: CASSEVSLAKNIQYF. CDR3 bases: TGTGCCAGCAGTGAAGTGAGCTTAGCCAAAAACATTCAGTACTTC.

This clonotype was seen a handful of times. This chain links TRBV6-5 with TRBJ2-5, with D tentatively TRBD1 (6 bases). This CDR3 is 14 amino acids long. Deletions cut 6 bases from V and 2 bases from J, with 13 bases between. Germline CDR1 and CDR2: MNHEY and SVGAGI. The CDR3 nucleotides are TGTGCCAGCAGAACGGACAGAAGACAAGAGACCCAGTACTTC. This sequence encodes CASRTDRRQETQYF.

This clonotype was picked up a small number of times. The V call is TRBV5-1, the J call TRBJ2-1; perhaps TRBD1 as D (6 bases). Germline lookup yields CDR1 SGHRS and CDR2 YFSETQ. Deletions cut 3 bases from V and 6 bases from J, with 13 bases between. This CDR3 has 14 residues. This CDR3 is CASSSAQGPNEQFF. For the CDR3, the DNA is TGCGCCAGCAGCTCCGCCCAGGGGCCCAATGAGCAGTTCTTC.

Note on this clonotype: Mismatch with germline at one junction end may stem from a read error. The V and J genes are TRBV7-6 and TRBJ2-7; D is possibly TRBD2 (5 bases). Germline V gives CDR1 SGHVS, CDR2 FNYEAQ. This CDR3 has 15 amino acids. The CDR3 region is CTSSQEGGPPHEQYF. In nucleotides, the CDR3 is TGTACCAGCAGCCAAGAGGGCGGCCCACCCCACGAGCAGTACTTC.

This sequence joins TRBV7-9 and TRBJ2-7, with 8 bases identical to TRBD1. Germline V gene data show CDR1 as SEHNR and CDR2 as FQNEAQ (reference sequence). This CDR3 region has 13 residues. V shed 6 bases and J 3 bases; nucleotides not matched to a gene: 4. The CDR3 region has the DNA TGTGCCAGCAGGAACGGACAGGGCTACGAGCAGTACTTC. Its translation: CASRNGQGYEQYF.

This clonotype was found a few times. The chain links TRBV29-1 to TRBJ2-5; D is possibly TRBD1 or TRBD2 (5 bases each). The CDR3 has 13 amino acids. The ends were cut back, 4 bases at V and 9 bases at J, with 18 bases in the middle. The germline CDR1 and CDR2 sequences are SQVTM and ANQGSEA. The DNA of the CDR3 is TGCAGCGTTGCCCGGGACCCCGTTCGGGCCCAGTACTTC. It translates to CSVARDPVRAQYF.

This clonotype was detected a few times. The chain combines TRBV28 with TRBJ2-1; TRBD2 agrees at 10 bases. The CDR3 is made up of 17 amino acids. V lost 3 bases, J lost 1 base, and 6 bases stayed unmatched. Germline assignment: CDR1 MDHEN and CDR2 SYDVKM. The CDR3 protein is CASSFPSGRGSYNEQFF. The CDR3, as DNA: TGTGCCAGCAGTTTCCCTAGCGGGAGAGGATCCTACAATGAGCAGTTCTTC.

This clonotype was observed a few times. V gene TRBV7-9 combines with J gene TRBJ1-1; D uncertain. Looked up from germline, CDR1 is SEHNR and CDR2 is FQNEAQ (reference sequence). Deletions cut 7 bases from V and 4 bases from J, with 16 bases between. The CDR3 is 14 residues long. CDR3 loop: CASMVPWAGTEAFF. As DNA, the CDR3 is TGTGCCAGCATGGTTCCATGGGCGGGCACTGAAGCTTTCTTT.

The gene calls are TRBV4-2 and TRBJ2-1; no firm D call. The DNA end favors TRBJ2-7, so the J call may be wrong. The germline CDR1 and CDR2 sequences are LGHNA and YNFKEQ. The CDR3 is 14 residues long. CDR3 coding DNA: TGTGCCAGCAGCCAAGATGGGCTCCCCTACGAGCAGTACTTC. Its translation is CASSQDGLPYEQYF.

This clonotype came up a few times. This rearrangement joins TRBV29-1 to TRBJ2-1, with 12 nucleotides matching TRBD2. Germline V CDR1 and CDR2: SQVTM, ANQGSEA. Unmatched junction bases numbered 8, after V lost 4 bases and J lost 10 bases. This CDR3 is 14 amino acids long. The CDR3 spells CSVGRLAGEEEQFF. In DNA form, the CDR3 reads TGCAGCGTTGGTCGACTAGCGGGAGAAGAGGAGCAGTTCTTC.

This sequence joins TRBV24-1 and TRBJ2-1; the D gene could be TRBD1 or TRBD2 (5 bases each). This CDR3 spans 17 amino acids. V lost 5 bases and J lost 0, with 16 bases in between. Germline V gives CDR1 KGHDR, CDR2 SFDVKD. The CDR3 DNA reads as TGTGCCACCAGTGCCGGAGACCGGGGCAGCTCCTACAATGAGCAGTTCTTC. Its protein product is CATSAGDRGSSYNEQFF.

This clonotype was seen only a few times. The chain links TRBV6-2 or TRBV6-3 to TRBJ2-5; no clear D. The J call could be wrong; TRBJ2-1 is a better fit for the DNA end. The germline CDR1 and CDR2 sequences are MNHEY and SVGEGT. The CDR3 runs 13 residues. DNA for the CDR3: TGTGCCAGCAGTATTGGACCCAGCGATGAGCAGTTCTTC. Its protein is CASSIGPSDEQFF.

With respect to this clonotype: An end of the junction differs from the germline gene, which may be a read error. The rearrangement uses TRBV7-7 and TRBJ2-5; 8 bases map to TRBD2. TRBJ2-1 matches the DNA end more closely, so the J call is doubtful. The germline CDR1 and CDR2 sequences are SSHAT and FNYEAQ (reference sequence). This CDR3 comprises 16 residues. The CDR3: CASSLEGAGVGNEQFF. CDR3 nucleotide sequence: TGTGCTAGCAGCTTAGAAGGAGCGGGAGTGGGCAATGAGCAGTTCTTC.